This TCR beta chain was profiled in a study of identifying expanded T cells in peripheral blood. Regarding the study as a whole: Differentially abundant clones: around 1.2 between replicates, approximately 16 at approximately 14 days, around 19 at four.

No infections or other immune events were documented during collection. Per germline, CDR1 SGHDT and CDR2 YYEEEE. The ends were cut back, 1 base at V and 0 bases at J, with 8 bases in the middle. This CDR3 comprises 15 residues. The assay was immunoSEQ multiplex PCR, and TCRdb's table has in-frame clones only and misses some. The table includes some 81,000 clones, 84% detected once. As regards this clone: What it binds is not known.

The sequence was obtained from a person aged 18 to 75 in good health. J is TRBJ1-5 and V is TRBV5-6; D remains unclear. Sequenced: blood. In nucleotides, the CDR3 is TGTGCCAGCAGCTTGACGCGGTATAGCAATCAGCCCCAGCATTTT. As protein: CASSLTRYSNQPQHF.